This T cell receptor beta chain was recovered during a study of patients and donors after allogeneic stem cell transplantation (TCRdb year 2020). The CDR1 and CDR2 encoded by the germline V gene are SGHTA and FQGNSA. The CDR3 has 14 amino acids, counting the end cysteine and phenylalanine. Solely the CDR3 DNA is kept, with 42 bases framed from the first base. V drops 1 base and J drops 0 bases, leaving 7 bases in between. This clonotype was detected many times. No cognate antigen has been identified for it. No base qualities exist here, and no much larger clone lies one base off it. Library preparation used RT-PCR. Sequencing relied on a NextSeq 550. TCRdb reprocessing: public reads trimmed at Q25 with fastp, clones called with MiXCR, in-frame beta chains kept. Rows matching on CDR3 protein sequence are summarized as one entry with the most common DNA and genes. The sample table lists about 230,000 distinct CDR3 sequences, less than 15% of them with a count of one. Around 10% of the sample rests with the top ten.

The sequence was obtained from a human donor who was either an allogeneic HSCT recipient or a stem cell or donor lymphocyte infusion donor (not recorded which). It is not recorded whose cells these are; they may come from a transplant donor. In this chain, TRBV7-2 is recombined with TRBJ2-7; the D gene identity is not certain. Sample: blood, either unsorted or a sorted T cell fraction (not recorded which). The base sequence is TGTGCCAGCAGCTTAGAGCTCAGCTCCTACGAGCAGTACTTC. The resulting protein is CASSLELSSYEQYF.